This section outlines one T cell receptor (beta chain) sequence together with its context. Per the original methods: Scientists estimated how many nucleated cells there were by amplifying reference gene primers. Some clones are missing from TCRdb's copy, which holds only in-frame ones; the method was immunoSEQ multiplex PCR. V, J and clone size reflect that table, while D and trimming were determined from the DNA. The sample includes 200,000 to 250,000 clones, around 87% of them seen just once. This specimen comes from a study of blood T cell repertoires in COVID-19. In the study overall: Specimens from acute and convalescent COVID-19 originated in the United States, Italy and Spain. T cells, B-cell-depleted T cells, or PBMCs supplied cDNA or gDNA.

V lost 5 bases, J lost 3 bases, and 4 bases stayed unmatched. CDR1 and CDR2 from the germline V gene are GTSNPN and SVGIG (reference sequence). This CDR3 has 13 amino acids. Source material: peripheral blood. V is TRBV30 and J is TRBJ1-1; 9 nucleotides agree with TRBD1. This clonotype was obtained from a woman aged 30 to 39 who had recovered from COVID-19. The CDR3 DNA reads TGTGCCTGGGGGACAGGGAGGTACACTGAAGCTTTCTTT. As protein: CAWGTGRYTEAFF.